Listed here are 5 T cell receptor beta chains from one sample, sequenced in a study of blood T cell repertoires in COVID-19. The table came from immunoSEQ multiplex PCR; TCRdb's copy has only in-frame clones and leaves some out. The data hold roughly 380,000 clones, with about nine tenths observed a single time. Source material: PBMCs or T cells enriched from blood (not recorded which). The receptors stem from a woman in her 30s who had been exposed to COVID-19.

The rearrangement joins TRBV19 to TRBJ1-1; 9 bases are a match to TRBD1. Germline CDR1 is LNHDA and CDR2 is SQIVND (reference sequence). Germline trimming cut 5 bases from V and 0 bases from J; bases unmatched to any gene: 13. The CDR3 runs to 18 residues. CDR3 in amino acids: CASSVSGGTGIVNTEAFF. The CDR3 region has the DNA TGTGCCAGTAGTGTTTCCGGCGGGACAGGGATAGTGAACACTGAAGCTTTCTTT.

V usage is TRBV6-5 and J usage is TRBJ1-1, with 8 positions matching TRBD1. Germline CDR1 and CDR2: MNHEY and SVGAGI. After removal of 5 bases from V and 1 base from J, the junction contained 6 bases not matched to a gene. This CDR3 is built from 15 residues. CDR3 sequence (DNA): TGTGCCAGCAGTAGGACAGGGTCGGGGAACACTGAAGCTTTCTTT. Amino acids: CASSRTGSGNTEAFF.

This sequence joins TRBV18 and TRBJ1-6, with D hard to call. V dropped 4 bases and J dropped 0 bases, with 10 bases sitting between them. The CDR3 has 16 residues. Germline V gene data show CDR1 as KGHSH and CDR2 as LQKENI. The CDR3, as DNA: TGTGCCAGCTCACAAACACGCTCCTCCTATAATTCACCCCTCCACTTT. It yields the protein CASSQTRSSYNSPLHF.

CDR3 in amino acids: CASSATGGRQPQHF. As DNA, the CDR3 is TGTGCCAGCAGCGCCACAGGGGGCCGACAGCCCCAGCATTTT. The chain recombines TRBV9 with TRBJ1-5; 9 nucleotides align to TRBD1. The trim removed 3 bases at V and 7 bases at J, leaving 5 bases unmatched. The germline V gene has CDR1 SGDLS and CDR2 YYNGEE. The CDR3 sequence is 14 residues long.

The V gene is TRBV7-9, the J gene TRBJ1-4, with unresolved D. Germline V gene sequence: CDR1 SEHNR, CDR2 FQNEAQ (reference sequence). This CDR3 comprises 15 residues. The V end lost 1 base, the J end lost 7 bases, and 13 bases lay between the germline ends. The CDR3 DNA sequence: TGTGCCAGCAGCTTAGGGGAGAGTGGTATTGAAAAACTGTTTTTT. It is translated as CASSLGESGIEKLFF.